The 25 T cell receptor beta chains in this list originate from one sample, sequenced in a study of graft-versus-host responses after intestinal transplantation. What these receptors recognize is not known. Assay: immunoSEQ multiplex PCR; the TCRdb copy retains only in-frame clones and omits some. The profile shows 95,000 to 110,000 clones, roughly nine tenths of them singletons. This material consisted of unstimulated CD4+ T cells sorted from spleen or lymph node cells, taken before intestinal transplant. Receptors were obtained from a human donor who received an intestinal transplant.

The chain has TRBV19 and TRBJ2-4; 12 nucleotides match TRBD2. The CDR3 sequence is 16 residues long. Germline lookup yields CDR1 LNHDA and CDR2 SQIVND (reference sequence). The V segment lost 4 bases and the J segment 3 bases; nucleotides outside the gene matches: 4. In nucleotides, the CDR3 is TGTGCCAGTAGTAGGCTAGCGGGAGGGGGCAAAAACATTCAGTACTTC. As protein: CASSRLAGGGKNIQYF.

The rearrangement uses TRBV6-6 and TRBJ1-1; D might be TRBD1 (5 bases). The CDR3 has 14 amino acids. Germline V gene lookup returns CDR1 MNHNY and CDR2 SVGAGI (reference sequence). V lost 6 bases, J lost 5 bases, and 16 bases lay in between. CDR3 loop: CASSHDGRGTEAFF. In DNA form, the CDR3 reads TGTGCCAGCAGCCACGACGGTCGGGGGACTGAAGCTTTCTTT.

V usage is TRBV5-1 and J usage is TRBJ1-5; D perhaps matches TRBD1 (5 bases). This CDR3 has 15 amino acids. With 1 base removed from V and 0 bases from J, the gap between germline ends came to 8 bases. Germline V gene lookup returns CDR1 SGHRS and CDR2 YFSETQ. This CDR3 reads CASSLTGYSNQPQHF. In DNA form, the CDR3 reads TGCGCCAGCAGCTTGACAGGCTATAGCAATCAGCCCCAGCATTTT. The variable domain in full, completed from reference TRBV5-1 and TRBJ1-5, reads KAGVTQTPRYLIKTRGQQVTLSCSPISGHRSVSWYQQTPGQGLQFLFEYFSETQRNKGNFPGRFSGRQFSNSRSEMNVSTLELGDSALYLCASSLTGYSNQPQHFGDGTRLSIL.

This chain joins TRBV27 and TRBJ1-5; 7 nucleotides align to TRBD1. The CDR3 runs to 14 residues. The germline V gene has CDR1 MNHEY and CDR2 SMNVEV (reference sequence). Germline trimming cut 5 bases from V and 3 bases from J; bases unmatched to any gene: 4. The CDR3 spells CASSPQGNNQPQHF. The CDR3 coding sequence is TGTGCCAGCAGTCCACAGGGGAACAATCAGCCCCAGCATTTT.

The V call is TRBV7-7, the J call TRBJ2-7, with 9 bases aligning to TRBD2. Germline assignment: CDR1 SSHAT and CDR2 FNYEAQ (reference sequence). CDR3 length: 14 amino acids. J was trimmed by 2 bases and V by 5 bases; bases with no gene match: 4. The DNA for the CDR3 is TGTGCCAGCAGCCCCGGGACTAGCACCTACGAGCAGTACTTC. It encodes CASSPGTSTYEQYF. The variable domain in full, with the rest retrieved from reference TRBV7-7 and TRBJ2-7, is GAGVSQSPRYKVTKRGQDVTLRCDPISSHATLYWYQQALGQGPEFLTYFNYEAQPDKSGLPSDRFSAERPEGSISTLTIQRTEQRDSAMYRCASSPGTSTYEQYFGPGTRLTVT.

Note on this clone: Other DNA sequences from this sample encode an identical CDR3 as well. The chain employs TRBV6-1 and TRBJ2-1; D remains ambiguous. CDR1 is MNHNS and CDR2 is SASEGT in the germline V gene. Trimming left V 4 bases short and J 0 bases short, with 10 bases between. The CDR3 runs 15 residues. The CDR3 loop is CASSVGTSSYNEQFF. CDR3 nucleotides: TGTGCCAGCAGTGTAGGTACGAGCTCCTACAATGAGCAGTTCTTC.

The chain couples TRBV11-2 to TRBJ2-1; TRBD2 aligns across 8 bases. The CDR3 extends over 15 amino acids. Germline loops: CDR1 SGHAT, CDR2 FQNNGV. V dropped 1 base and J dropped 13; count of bases not matched to a gene: 12. Here the CDR3 DNA reads TGTGCCAGCAGCTTAGGAATTGAGCGGGGGCTACCACAGTTCTTC. It specifies CASSLGIERGLPQFF. Full variable domain (missing parts from reference TRBV11-2 and TRBJ2-1): EAGVAQSPRYKIIEKRQSVAFWCNPISGHATLYWYQQILGQGPKLLIQFQNNGVVDDSQLPKDRFSAERLKGVDSTLKIQPAKLEDSAVYLCASSLGIERGLPQFFGPGTRLTVL.

Only one count was recorded for this clone. V and J are TRBV5-1 and TRBJ2-1, with 7 bases that match TRBD2. CDR1 and CDR2 (germline): SGHRS, YFSETQ. This CDR3 is built from 14 residues. V was clipped by 0 bases and J by 8 bases; unmatched bases: 5. In DNA form, the CDR3 reads TGCGCCAGCAGCTTGGGGCGGGAGCTCCATGAGCAGTTCTTC. Amino acids: CASSLGRELHEQFF.

This chain links TRBV5-6 with TRBJ1-4; D perhaps matches TRBD1 (6 bases). The CDR3 totals 12 residues. Germline V gives CDR1 SGHDT, CDR2 YYEEEE. The germline V and J ends were trimmed by 2 bases and 7 bases, with 6 bases remaining between them. CDR3 protein: CASSLQGEKLFF. DNA for the CDR3: TGTGCCAGCAGCTTACAGGGTGAAAAACTGTTTTTT. The variable domain in full, completed from reference TRBV5-6 and TRBJ1-4, reads DAGVTQSPTHLIKTRGQQVTLRCSPKSGHDTVSWYQQALGQGPQFIFQYYEEEERQRGNFPDRFSGHQFPNYSSELNVNALLLGDSALYLCASSLQGEKLFFGSGTQLSVL.

V and J are TRBV7-9 and TRBJ2-7, with 10 bases aligning to TRBD1. The germline CDR1 and CDR2 sequences are SEHNR and FQNEAQ (reference sequence). The CDR3 contains 16 residues. J was trimmed by 7 bases and V by 1 base; bases with no gene match: 10. CDR3: CASSLGDGTGVREQYF. The CDR3 nucleotides read TGTGCCAGCAGCTTAGGGGACGGGACAGGGGTAAGGGAGCAGTACTTC.

This chain joins TRBV6-5 and TRBJ1-4; D is unclear. Germline V gives CDR1 MNHEY, CDR2 SVGAGI. Trimming removed 2 bases from V and 8 bases from J, with 12 bases in between. The CDR3 sequence is 14 residues long. The CDR3 spells CASSYSRVEEKLFF. The CDR3 bases are TGTGCCAGCAGTTACAGTAGGGTCGAGGAAAAACTGTTTTTT.

The V call is TRBV6-1, the J call TRBJ2-7; TRBD1 is a possible D gene (5 bases). Trimming removed 6 bases from V and 5 bases from J, with 14 bases in between. This CDR3 is built from 13 residues. Germline V gene data show CDR1 as MNHNS and CDR2 as SASEGT. The CDR3: CASSQGNWDEQYF. CDR3 sequence (DNA): TGTGCCAGCAGCCAGGGTAATTGGGACGAGCAGTACTTC.

The V call is TRBV11-2, the J call TRBJ2-7; D possibly corresponds to TRBD2 (5 bases). This CDR3 contains 14 residues. V was trimmed by 3 bases and J by 3 bases, leaving 12 bases between them. In germline, CDR1 is SGHAT, CDR2 FQNNGV. The CDR3 bases are TGTGCCAGCAGCTTTTCCGGGGAGTACTACGAGCAGTACTTC. It codes for CASSFSGEYYEQYF.

This sequence joins TRBV7-3 and TRBJ2-2; 8 bases match TRBD1. V was clipped by 5 bases and J by 4 bases; unmatched bases: 6. Germline CDR1 SGHTA, CDR2 FQGTGA. CDR3 size: 15 residues. CDR3 protein: CASSIGQGATGELFF. CDR3 nucleotide sequence: TGTGCCAGCAGCATCGGACAGGGCGCCACCGGGGAGCTGTTTTTT.

J is TRBJ2-2 and V is TRBV2; unclear D gene. The ends were cut back, 4 bases at V and 7 bases at J, with 19 bases in the middle. Per the germline V gene, CDR1 is SNHLY and CDR2 is FYNNEI. The CDR3 runs to 16 residues. This CDR3 reads CASSGTDTSSGGELFF. The DNA of the CDR3 is TGTGCCAGCAGTGGAACAGACACCTCTTCGGGCGGGGAGCTGTTTTTT.

The chain joins TRBV30 to TRBJ2-5, with 10 nucleotides matching TRBD1. Germline V gene sequence: CDR1 GTSNPN, CDR2 SVGIG (reference sequence). V lost 7 bases to trimming and J lost 6 bases; unmatched junction nucleotides: 8. CDR3 size: 13 residues. The CDR3 region is CASSTGGVKTQYF. Written as DNA, the CDR3 is TGTGCCTCCTCGACAGGGGGCGTCAAGACCCAGTACTTC.

CDR3 protein: CAISQQGFGYGYTF. In DNA, the CDR3 is TGTGCCATCAGCCAACAGGGGTTCGGCTATGGCTACACCTTC. The gene calls are TRBV10-3 and TRBJ1-2; 7 bases are a match to TRBD1. V trimming: 6 bases; J trimming: 4 bases; junction bases outside the gene matches: 8. The CDR3 consists of 14 residues. Germline V gene sequence: CDR1 ENHRY, CDR2 SYGVKD.

This sequence joins TRBV4-1 and TRBJ2-1; TRBD2 matches at 9 bases. Germline CDR1 reads MGHRA; CDR2 reads YSYEKL. V trimming: 2 bases; J trimming: 7 bases; junction bases outside the gene matches: 12. CDR3 length: 17 residues. The CDR3 here is CASSQLLSGGIYNEQFF. The CDR3 DNA reads as TGCGCCAGCAGCCAACTCCTTAGCGGGGGTATTTATAATGAGCAGTTCTTC.

The CDR3 loop reads CASSEGAWGPNNYGYTF. The CDR3 DNA reads TGTGCCAGCAGTGAAGGGGCGTGGGGCCCCAATAACTATGGCTACACCTTC. The rearrangement uses TRBV6-1 and TRBJ1-2, with TRBD1 as a possible D gene (5 bases). Germline values: CDR1 MNHNS, CDR2 SASEGT. The CDR3 has 17 residues. Trimming removed 1 base from V and 1 base from J, with 16 bases in between.

The genes are TRBV27 and TRBJ1-6, with no clear D. The CDR3 length is 13 residues. V was pared by 5 bases and J by 14 bases, with 16 bases between. From germline, CDR1 is MNHEY and CDR2 SMNVEV (reference sequence). Here the CDR3 reads CASSPDPRSTLHF. In nucleotides, the CDR3 is TGTGCCAGCAGTCCGGATCCCCGTAGCACCCTCCACTTT.

This chain uses TRBV5-1 with TRBJ2-3; D not certain. Per the germline V gene, CDR1 is SGHRS and CDR2 is YFSETQ. The length of the CDR3 is 14 residues. Trimming took off 0 bases at V and 6 bases at J, with 11 bases between the two ends. CDR3 in amino acids: CASSLESGRDTQYF. DNA for the CDR3: TGCGCCAGCAGCTTGGAATCAGGAAGGGATACGCAGTATTTT.

The V call is TRBV29-1, the J call TRBJ2-1; D not resolved. CDR3 length: 8 amino acids. Germline CDR1 SQVTM, CDR2 ANQGSEA. Trimming removed 3 bases at V and 9 bases at J, with 0 bases between. The CDR3, as DNA: TGCAGCGTTGATGAGCAGTTCTTC. Translating gives CSVDEQFF.

The chain is built from TRBV28 and TRBJ1-4; no definite D call. V shed 2 bases and J shed 14 bases, with 9 bases lying between them. This CDR3 has 11 amino acids. Per the germline V gene, CDR1 is MDHEN and CDR2 is SYDVKM. CDR3 nucleotides: TGTGCCAGCAGTTTAAGAAGTAGGCTGTTTTTT. It encodes CASSLRSRLFF.

This chain joins TRBV7-7 and TRBJ2-5, with 7 positions matching TRBD2. Losses at the gene ends were 5 bases for V and 3 bases for J; bases not matched to a gene: 6. The CDR3 has 14 residues. Germline V gene lookup returns CDR1 SSHAT and CDR2 FNYEAQ (reference sequence). CDR3 region: CASSPRDYKETQYF. The DNA of the CDR3 is TGTGCCAGCAGCCCAAGGGACTATAAAGAGACCCAGTACTTC.

This clone was counted between two and nine times. The chain combines TRBV5-1 with TRBJ2-3; no clear D. Trimming took 1 base from V and 0 from J, leaving 0 bases between them. Germline CDR1 SGHRS, CDR2 YFSETQ. The CDR3 is 12 amino acids. In nucleotides, the CDR3 is TGCGCCAGCAGCTTGAGCACAGATACGCAGTATTTT. Protein sequence: CASSLSTDTQYF. Full variable domain (rest looked up from reference TRBV5-1 and TRBJ2-3): KAGVTQTPRYLIKTRGQQVTLSCSPISGHRSVSWYQQTPGQGLQFLFEYFSETQRNKGNFPGRFSGRQFSNSRSEMNVSTLELGDSALYLCASSLSTDTQYFGPGTRLTVL.